The rows below give T cell receptor beta chains drawn from one sample of a study of cytomegalovirus exposure and HLA in healthy donors. Produced via immunoSEQ multiplex PCR; TCRdb's table is partial and in-frame only. The sample has roughly 120,000 clones, around 76% seen once. Sequencing used PBMCs. The receptors were sampled from a man aged 45-60 years in good health and CMV-seropositive. CDR3s include the opening cysteine and the closing phenylalanine or tryptophan. The order of the fields is V gene, clone size, J gene, D gene, CDR3 protein, CDR3 DNA. D genes are given only for firm matches. Size is stated for part of the rows, as once, few or many counts, or as a class when the clone is expanded.

v_gene: TRBV6-5; abundance: NA; j_gene: TRBJ1-1; d_gene: TRBD1; CDR3aa: CASSFNRGHTEAFF; CDR3nt: TGTGCCAGCAGTTTTAACAGGGGGCACACTGAAGCTTTCTTT
v_gene: TRBV4-2; abundance: NA; j_gene: TRBJ2-7; d_gene: NA; CDR3aa: CASSQGLSYEQYF; CDR3nt: TGTGCCAGCAGCCAAGGTCTCTCCTACGAGCAGTACTTC
v_gene: TRBV7-2; abundance: few; j_gene: TRBJ2-7; d_gene: TRBD2; CDR3aa: CASSSSLAGGYEQYF; CDR3nt: TGTGCCAGCAGCTCGTCTCTAGCGGGAGGCTACGAGCAGTACTTC
v_gene: TRBV7-6; abundance: NA; j_gene: TRBJ1-6; d_gene: TRBD1; CDR3aa: CASSPDRVSPLHF; CDR3nt: TGTGCCAGCAGCCCGGACAGGGTTTCACCCCTCCACTTT
v_gene: TRBV5-1; abundance: NA; j_gene: TRBJ2-3; d_gene: NA; CDR3aa: CASSPGPRAQYF; CDR3nt: TGCGCCAGCAGCCCGGGCCCGAGGGCGCAGTATTTT
v_gene: TRBV14; abundance: NA; j_gene: TRBJ2-7; d_gene: TRBD2; CDR3aa: CASSHTEGTSDTYEQYF; CDR3nt: TGTGCCAGCAGCCACACGGAGGGGACTAGCGATACCTACGAGCAGTACTTC
v_gene: TRBV19; abundance: few; j_gene: TRBJ2-7; d_gene: TRBD1; CDR3aa: CASSFLGTAEQYF; CDR3nt: TGTGCCAGTAGTTTTCTAGGGACAGCCGAGCAGTACTTC
v_gene: TRBV19; abundance: NA; j_gene: TRBJ1-2; d_gene: TRBD1; CDR3aa: CASSIEGRGRGYTF; CDR3nt: TGTGCCAGTAGTATAGAGGGCAGGGGGCGAGGCTACACCTTC
v_gene: TRBV27; abundance: NA; j_gene: TRBJ2-7; d_gene: TRBD1; CDR3aa: CASSPAGTGVEQYF; CDR3nt: TGTGCCAGCAGTCCCGCCGGGACAGGGGTCGAGCAGTACTTC
v_gene: TRBV6-1; abundance: NA; j_gene: TRBJ2-1; d_gene: TRBD2; CDR3aa: CASSEGLAALFDEQFF; CDR3nt: TGTGCCAGCAGTGAAGGACTAGCGGCTCTGTTTGATGAGCAGTTCTTC
v_gene: TRBV2; abundance: few; j_gene: TRBJ2-7; d_gene: NA; CDR3aa: CASVQDSSYEQYF; CDR3nt: TGTGCCAGCGTTCAGGACTCCTCCTACGAGCAGTACTTC
v_gene: TRBV11-1; abundance: NA; j_gene: TRBJ1-4; d_gene: NA; CDR3aa: CASSPRDFNEKLFF; CDR3nt: TGTGCCAGCAGCCCCCGGGACTTTAATGAAAAACTGTTTTTT
v_gene: TRBV18; abundance: NA; j_gene: TRBJ2-1; d_gene: TRBD1; CDR3aa: CASSPAGTGLAYNEQFF; CDR3nt: TGTGCCAGCTCACCGGCCGGGACAGGGTTGGCCTACAATGAGCAGTTCTTC
v_gene: TRBV29-1; abundance: NA; j_gene: TRBJ1-4; d_gene: NA; CDR3aa: CSVEDLYTRGLFF; CDR3nt: TGCAGCGTTGAAGATTTGTACACCCGGGGACTGTTTTTT
v_gene: TRBV19; abundance: once; j_gene: TRBJ1-1; d_gene: NA; CDR3aa: CASSIGIFLNTEAFF; CDR3nt: TGTGCCAGTAGTATAGGTATTTTTCTGAACACTGAAGCTTTCTTT
v_gene: TRBV10-1; abundance: NA; j_gene: TRBJ2-2; d_gene: NA; CDR3aa: CASSETPGGELFF; CDR3nt: TGCGCCAGCAGTGAGACCCCCGGGGGGGAGCTGTTTTTT